Listed here are 21 T cell receptor beta chains from one sample, sequenced in a study of blood T cell repertoires in COVID-19. Sequencing used immunoSEQ multiplex PCR; TCRdb keeps in-frame clones, though not all of them. Among about 140,000 clones, roughly 88% were seen once, and the ten largest hold about 9.4%. Sequencing used peripheral blood. All receptors derive from a man aged 60 to 69 with active or convalescent COVID-19.

The chain employs TRBV12-5 and TRBJ1-1; a weak D match, TRBD1 (5 bases). Per germline, CDR1 LGHNT and CDR2 FRNRAP. Trimming removed 0 bases at V and 0 bases at J, with 17 bases between. This CDR3 is built from 18 residues. CDR3 nucleotides: TGTGCTAGTGGTTTGGTACGGGCCTGGGGGGAGCTGAACACTGAAGCTTTCTTT. Translating gives CASGLVRAWGELNTEAFF.

The chain links TRBV5-1 to TRBJ2-3; D perhaps matches TRBD1 (6 bases). Germline assignment: CDR1 SGHRS and CDR2 YFSETQ. The length of the CDR3 is 14 residues. With 1 base removed from V and 4 bases from J, the gap between germline ends came to 10 bases. CDR3: CASSLYPGADTQYF. The CDR3 DNA reads as TGCGCCAGCAGCTTGTACCCAGGGGCAGATACGCAGTATTTT.

The CDR3 nucleotides read TGTGCCAGCAGCTTACGGGGGGCCAAGGACACTGAAGCTTTCTTT. This codes for CASSLRGAKDTEAFF. The chain joins TRBV5-6 to TRBJ1-1; possibly TRBD1 for D (6 bases). V gave up 2 bases and J gave up 3 bases, with 14 bases separating them. Germline assignment: CDR1 SGHDT and CDR2 YYEEEE. The CDR3 is 15 amino acids.

A single count supports this clone. CDR3 loop: CASSTSLNEQFF. The CDR3 DNA follows: TGCGCCAGCAGCACCAGTTTGAATGAGCAGTTCTTC. V usage is TRBV5-1 and J usage is TRBJ2-1; no firm D call. CDR1 and CDR2 (germline): SGHRS, YFSETQ. V was pared by 4 bases and J by 7 bases, with 9 bases between. The CDR3 covers 12 residues. The variable domain in full, completed from reference TRBV5-1 and TRBJ2-1, reads KAGVTQTPRYLIKTRGQQVTLSCSPISGHRSVSWYQQTPGQGLQFLFEYFSETQRNKGNFPGRFSGRQFSNSRSEMNVSTLELGDSALYLCASSTSLNEQFFGPGTRLTVL.

This clone has just one count. The genes are TRBV10-3 and TRBJ1-1; tentatively, D is TRBD1 (6 bases). V was pared by 6 bases and J by 4 bases, with 15 bases between. The CDR3 has 14 amino acids. In germline, CDR1 is ENHRY, CDR2 SYGVKD. CDR3 region: CAIRQGIMGTEAFF. CDR3 nucleotide sequence: TGTGCCATCAGACAGGGTATAATGGGCACTGAAGCTTTCTTT.

V gene TRBV19 combines with J gene TRBJ1-4; D gene ambiguous. The length of the CDR3 is 15 residues. V was cut by 5 bases and J by 0 bases, with 10 bases left in between. CDR1 LNHDA and CDR2 SQIVND come from the germline V gene (reference sequence). CDR3 region: CASSHRRATNEKLFF. The DNA of the CDR3 is TGTGCCAGTAGTCATAGACGGGCAACTAATGAAAAACTGTTTTTT.

The V call is TRBV2, the J call TRBJ1-2; TRBD1 agrees at 10 bases. CDR3 length equals 12 residues. The J segment lost 8 bases and the V segment lost 9 bases, leaving 6 bases of the junction unmatched. Germline assignment: CDR1 SNHLY and CDR2 FYNNEI. The DNA of the CDR3 is TGTGCCAGTAACCGGGACAGGGGAGGCTACACCTTC. It translates to CASNRDRGGYTF.

The gene calls are TRBV4-2 and TRBJ2-1; the match to TRBD2 covers 12 bases. The CDR3 runs 18 residues. Germline assignment: CDR1 LGHNA and CDR2 YNFKEQ. With V trimmed by 0 bases and J by 4 bases, 7 bases remained unmatched. CDR3 DNA: TGTGCCAGCAGCCAAGATCCCCTAGCGGGAGGGCCTTACAATGAGCAGTTCTTC. This gives the protein CASSQDPLAGGPYNEQFF.

The chain couples TRBV18 to TRBJ1-1; D possibly corresponds to TRBD1 (6 bases). CDR1 is KGHSH and CDR2 is LQKENI in the germline V gene. There are 15 residues in the CDR3. The germline V and J ends were trimmed by 3 bases and 3 bases, with 14 bases remaining between them. CDR3: CASSPLTGLDTEAFF. DNA of the CDR3: TGTGCCAGCTCACCGCTCACAGGGTTGGACACTGAAGCTTTCTTT.

The rearrangement joins TRBV6-6 to TRBJ2-2, with 16 nucleotides matching TRBD2. Germline assignment: CDR1 MNHNY and CDR2 SVGAGI (reference sequence). The CDR3 covers 21 residues. V lost 6 bases and J lost 3; bases outside the gene matches: 16. The CDR3 region has the DNA TGTGCCAGCAGCAAGTACCGGCCGGGACTAGCGGGGGGGGCGGACACCGGGGAGCTGTTTTTT. It is translated as CASSKYRPGLAGGADTGELFF.

The table lists this clone with a few counts. This chain connects TRBV11-2 to TRBJ1-1; 8 bases align to TRBD1. With 2 bases clipped from V and 5 bases from J, the junction kept 7 bases outside the gene matches. Germline loops: CDR1 SGHAT, CDR2 FQNNGV. This CDR3 region has 15 residues. CDR3 nucleotide sequence: TGTGCCAGCAGCTTATTCCAGGGGGCGCGAACTGAAGCTTTCTTT. Translation: CASSLFQGARTEAFF.

V usage is TRBV27 and J usage is TRBJ1-5, with TRBD1 as a possible D gene (5 bases). Germline V gene data show CDR1 as MNHEY and CDR2 as SMNVEV (reference sequence). Trimming shortened V by 2 bases and J by 9 bases, and 14 bases separated the two germline ends. The CDR3 length is 14 residues. The CDR3 region has the DNA TGTGCCAGCAGTTTACGGGGGTTCGCATGGCCCCAGCATTTT. It encodes CASSLRGFAWPQHF.

V is TRBV6-2 or TRBV6-3 and J is TRBJ1-2; D is unresolved. The CDR3 is 13 amino acids. Germline assignment: CDR1 MNHEY and CDR2 SVGEGT. Trimming left V 7 bases short and J 5 bases short, with 14 bases between. DNA of the CDR3: TGTGCCAGCACCCCAGAAGCGGGGTATGGCTACACCTTC. Amino acids: CASTPEAGYGYTF.

V is TRBV4-3 and J is TRBJ2-3; 7 bases agree with TRBD1. The trim removed 0 bases at V and 4 bases at J, leaving 10 bases unmatched. This CDR3 region has 17 residues. In germline, CDR1 is LGHNA, CDR2 YSLEER. The CDR3 sequence: CASSQEEGALPPDTQYF. DNA of the CDR3: TGCGCCAGCAGCCAAGAAGAGGGGGCCCTACCTCCAGATACGCAGTATTTT.

The table lists this clone with a count of one. V usage is TRBV25-1 and J usage is TRBJ1-3; the match to TRBD1 covers 7 bases. V lost 3 bases, J lost 8 bases, and 7 bases stayed unmatched. The CDR3 runs 14 residues. The germline CDR1 and CDR2 sequences are MGHDK and SYGVNS. CDR3 amino acids: CASSDTAGGYTIYF. CDR3 DNA: TGTGCCAGCAGTGACACGGCAGGGGGATACACCATATATTTT.

This chain joins TRBV7-2 and TRBJ1-5; possible D gene TRBD1, 5 bases. This CDR3 is built from 14 residues. CDR1 SGHTA and CDR2 FQGNSA come from the germline V gene. V was pared by 2 bases and J by 4 bases, with 9 bases between. The CDR3: CASSLTRANQPQHF. CDR3 coding DNA: TGTGCCAGCAGCTTAACCAGGGCAAATCAGCCCCAGCATTTT.

The chain joins TRBV19 to TRBJ2-6; D gene ambiguous. The CDR3 totals 15 residues. Germline V CDR1 and CDR2: LNHDA, SQIVND (reference sequence). V lost 7 bases and J lost 2, with 12 bases in between. The CDR3 is CASNEQITGANVLTF. The CDR3, as DNA: TGTGCCAGTAATGAACAGATAACTGGGGCCAACGTCCTGACTTTC.

V is TRBV2 and J is TRBJ2-5, with 7 bases matching TRBD1. CDR1 and CDR2 (germline): SNHLY, FYNNEI. This CDR3 has 15 residues. Trimming cost V 5 bases and J 0 bases; bases outside gene matches: 6. The CDR3 spells CASSPMGQNQETQYF. In nucleotides, the CDR3 is TGTGCCAGCAGTCCTATGGGACAGAACCAAGAGACCCAGTACTTC.

The chain joins TRBV4-3 to TRBJ1-2, with D possibly TRBD1 on 6 matching bases. Trimming cost V 0 bases and J 4 bases, with 18 bases left between them. This CDR3 comprises 17 residues. Germline CDR1 is LGHNA and CDR2 is YSLEER. The CDR3 protein is CASSQDHRDLSSYGYTF. CDR3 coding DNA: TGCGCCAGCAGCCAAGATCACAGGGATCTCTCTAGCTATGGCTACACCTTC.

The chain joins TRBV4-3 to TRBJ1-2; TRBD1 matches at 9 bases. The CDR3 has 14 amino acids. Per germline, CDR1 LGHNA and CDR2 YSLEER. With V trimmed by 4 bases and J by 6 bases, 6 bases remained unmatched. The CDR3 here is CASSLIGTGHGYTF. CDR3 nucleotides: TGCGCCAGCAGCCTAATAGGGACAGGGCATGGCTACACCTTC.

The chain uses TRBV10-3 and TRBJ1-6; D is ambiguous. The V end was cut by 6 bases, the J end by 0 bases, with 3 bases between. From germline, CDR1 is ENHRY and CDR2 SYGVKD. The CDR3 runs to 13 residues. The DNA of the CDR3 is TGTGCCATCAGCAGCTCCTATAATTCACCCCTCCACTTT. Protein product: CAISSSYNSPLHF.